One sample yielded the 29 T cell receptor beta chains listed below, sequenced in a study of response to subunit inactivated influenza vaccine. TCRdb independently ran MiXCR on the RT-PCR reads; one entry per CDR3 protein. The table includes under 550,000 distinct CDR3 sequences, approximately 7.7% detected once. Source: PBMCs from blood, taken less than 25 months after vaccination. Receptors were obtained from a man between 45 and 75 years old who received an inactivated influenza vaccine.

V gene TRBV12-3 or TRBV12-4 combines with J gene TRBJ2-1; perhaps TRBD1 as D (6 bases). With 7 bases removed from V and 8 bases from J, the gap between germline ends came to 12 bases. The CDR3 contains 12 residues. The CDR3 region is CASTQTGHEQFF. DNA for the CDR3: TGTGCCAGCACCCAAACAGGGCATGAGCAGTTCTTC.

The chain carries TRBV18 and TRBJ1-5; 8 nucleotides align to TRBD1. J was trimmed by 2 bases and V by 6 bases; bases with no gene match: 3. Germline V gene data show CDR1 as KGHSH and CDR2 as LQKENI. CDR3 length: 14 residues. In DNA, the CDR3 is TGTGCCAGCTCGGAGACAGGGGGCAATCAGCCCCAGCATTTT. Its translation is CASSETGGNQPQHF.

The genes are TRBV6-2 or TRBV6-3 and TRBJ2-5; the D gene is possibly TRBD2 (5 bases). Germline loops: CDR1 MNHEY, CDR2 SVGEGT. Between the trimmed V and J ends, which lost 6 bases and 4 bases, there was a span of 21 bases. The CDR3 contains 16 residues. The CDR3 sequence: CASRSPRWRAGETQYF. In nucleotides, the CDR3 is TGTGCCAGCAGAAGCCCTCGGTGGCGGGCCGGAGAGACCCAGTACTTC.

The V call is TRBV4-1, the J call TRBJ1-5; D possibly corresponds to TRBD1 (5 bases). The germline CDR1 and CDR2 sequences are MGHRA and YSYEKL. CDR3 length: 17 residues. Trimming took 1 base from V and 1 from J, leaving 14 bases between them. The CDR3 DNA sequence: TGCGCCAGCAGCCAAGGGGCGGGGGTTTCGAGCAATCAGCCCCAGCATTTT. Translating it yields CASSQGAGVSSNQPQHF.

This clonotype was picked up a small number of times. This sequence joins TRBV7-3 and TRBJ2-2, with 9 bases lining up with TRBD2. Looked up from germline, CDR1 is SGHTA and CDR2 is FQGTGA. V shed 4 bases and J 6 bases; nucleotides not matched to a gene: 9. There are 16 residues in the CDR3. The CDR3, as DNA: TGTGCCAGCAGCTCCTTAGCGGGAGATAGTTCCGGGGAGCTGTTTTTT. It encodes CASSSLAGDSSGELFF. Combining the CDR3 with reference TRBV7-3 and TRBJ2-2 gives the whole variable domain GAGVSQTPSNKVTEKGKYVELRCDPISGHTALYWYRQSLGQGPEFLIYFQGTGAADDSGLPNDRFFAVRPEGSVSTLKIQRTERGDSAVYLCASSSLAGDSSGELFFGEGSRLTVL.

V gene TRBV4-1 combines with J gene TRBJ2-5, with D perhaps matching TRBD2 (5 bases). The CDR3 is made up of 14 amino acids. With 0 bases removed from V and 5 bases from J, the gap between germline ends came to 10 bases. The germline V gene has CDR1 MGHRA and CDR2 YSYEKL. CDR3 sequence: CASSQEARRETQYF. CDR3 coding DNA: TGCGCCAGCAGCCAAGAAGCCAGGAGGGAGACCCAGTACTTC.

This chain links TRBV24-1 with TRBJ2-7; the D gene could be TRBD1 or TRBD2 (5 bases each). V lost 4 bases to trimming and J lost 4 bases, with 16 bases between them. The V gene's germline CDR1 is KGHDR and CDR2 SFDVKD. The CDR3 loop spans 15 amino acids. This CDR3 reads CATSDLRDRAYEQYF. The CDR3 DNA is TGTGCCACCAGTGACCTTCGGGACCGGGCGTACGAGCAGTACTTC.

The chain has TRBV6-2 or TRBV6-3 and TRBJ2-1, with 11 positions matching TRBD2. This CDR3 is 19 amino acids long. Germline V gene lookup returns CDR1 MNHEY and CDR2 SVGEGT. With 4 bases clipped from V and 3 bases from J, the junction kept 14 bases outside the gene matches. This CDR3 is CASSSQSGTSGTFYNEQFF. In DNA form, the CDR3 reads TGTGCCAGCAGTTCCCAATCCGGGACTAGCGGAACCTTCTACAATGAGCAGTTCTTC.

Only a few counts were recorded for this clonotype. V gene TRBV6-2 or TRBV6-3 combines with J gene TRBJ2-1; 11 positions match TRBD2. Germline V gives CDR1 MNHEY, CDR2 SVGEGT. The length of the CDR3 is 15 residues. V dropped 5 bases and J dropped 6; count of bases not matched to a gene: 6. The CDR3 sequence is CASSPLAGALNEQFF. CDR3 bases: TGTGCCAGCAGTCCACTAGCGGGAGCGCTCAATGAGCAGTTCTTC.

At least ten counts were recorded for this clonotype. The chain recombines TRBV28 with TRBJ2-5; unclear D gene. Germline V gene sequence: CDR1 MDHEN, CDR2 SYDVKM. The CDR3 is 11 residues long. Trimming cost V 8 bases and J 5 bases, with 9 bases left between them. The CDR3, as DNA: TGTGCCAGCTCAGCGTTGGAGACCCAGTACTTC. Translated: CASSALETQYF.

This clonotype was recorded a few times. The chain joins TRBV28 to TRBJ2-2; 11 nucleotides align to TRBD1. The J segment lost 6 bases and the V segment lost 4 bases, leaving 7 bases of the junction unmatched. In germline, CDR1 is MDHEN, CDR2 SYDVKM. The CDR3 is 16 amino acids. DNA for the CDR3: TGTGCCAGCAGTTCCCCGGGACAGGGGGTCGCCGGGGAGCTGTTTTTT. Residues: CASSSPGQGVAGELFF.

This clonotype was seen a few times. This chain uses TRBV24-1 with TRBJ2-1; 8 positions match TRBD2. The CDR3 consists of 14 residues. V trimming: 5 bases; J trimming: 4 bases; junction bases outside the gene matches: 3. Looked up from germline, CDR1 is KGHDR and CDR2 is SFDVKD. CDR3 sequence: CATSAAGGYNEQFF. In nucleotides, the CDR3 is TGTGCCACCAGTGCTGCGGGGGGTTACAATGAGCAGTTCTTC.

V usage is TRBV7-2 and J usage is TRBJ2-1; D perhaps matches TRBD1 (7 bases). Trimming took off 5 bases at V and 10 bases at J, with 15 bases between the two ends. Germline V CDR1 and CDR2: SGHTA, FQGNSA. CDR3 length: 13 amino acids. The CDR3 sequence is CASSPQGGREQFF. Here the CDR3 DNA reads TGTGCCAGCAGCCCCCAGGGGGGCAGGGAGCAGTTCTTC.

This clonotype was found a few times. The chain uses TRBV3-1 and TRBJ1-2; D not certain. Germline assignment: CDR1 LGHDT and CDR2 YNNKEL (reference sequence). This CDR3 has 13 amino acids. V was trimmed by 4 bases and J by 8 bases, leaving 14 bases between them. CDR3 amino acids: CASSPPVRLGYTF. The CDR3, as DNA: TGTGCCAGCAGCCCCCCGGTACGTCTAGGCTACACCTTC.

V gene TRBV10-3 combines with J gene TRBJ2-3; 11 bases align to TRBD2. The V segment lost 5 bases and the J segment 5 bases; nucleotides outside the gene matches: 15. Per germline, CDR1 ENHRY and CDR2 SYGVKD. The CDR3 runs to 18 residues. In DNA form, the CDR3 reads TGTGCCATCAGTTCCGGGACTAGCGGAGCGACGCTGCGAGATACGCAGTATTTT. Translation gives CAISSGTSGATLRDTQYF.

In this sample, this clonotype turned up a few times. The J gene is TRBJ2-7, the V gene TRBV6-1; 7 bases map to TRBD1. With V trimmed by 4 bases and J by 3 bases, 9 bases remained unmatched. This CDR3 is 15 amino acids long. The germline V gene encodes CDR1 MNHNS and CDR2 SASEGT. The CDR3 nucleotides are TGTGCCAGCAGTGTTCTCCGGGACAGCCTCTACGAGCAGTACTTC. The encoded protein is CASSVLRDSLYEQYF.

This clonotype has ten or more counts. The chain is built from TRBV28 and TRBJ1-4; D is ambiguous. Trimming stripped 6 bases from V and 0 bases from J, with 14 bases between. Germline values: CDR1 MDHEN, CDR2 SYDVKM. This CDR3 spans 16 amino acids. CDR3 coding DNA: TGTGCCAGCAGGCCGCGCACATTAGCAACTAATGAAAAACTGTTTTTT. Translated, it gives CASRPRTLATNEKLFF.

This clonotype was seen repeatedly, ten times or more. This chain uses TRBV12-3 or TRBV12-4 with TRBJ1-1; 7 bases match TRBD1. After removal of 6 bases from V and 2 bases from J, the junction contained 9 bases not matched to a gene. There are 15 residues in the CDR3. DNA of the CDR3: TGTGCCAGCAGCCAGGGGGGAGGGGGCAACACTGAAGCTTTCTTT. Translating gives CASSQGGGGNTEAFF.

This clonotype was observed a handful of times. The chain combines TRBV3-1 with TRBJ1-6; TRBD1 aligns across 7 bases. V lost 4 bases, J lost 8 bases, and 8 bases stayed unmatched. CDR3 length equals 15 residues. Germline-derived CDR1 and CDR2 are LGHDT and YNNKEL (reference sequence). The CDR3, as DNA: TGTGCCAGCAGCCCGCTGGACAGGCCCGATTCACCCCTCCACTTT. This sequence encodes CASSPLDRPDSPLHF. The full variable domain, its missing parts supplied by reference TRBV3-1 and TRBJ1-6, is DTAVSQTPKYLVTQMGNDKSIKCEQNLGHDTMYWYKQDSKKFLKIMFSYNNKELIINETVPNRFSPKSPDKAHLNLHINSLELGDSAVYFCASSPLDRPDSPLHFGNGTRLTVT.

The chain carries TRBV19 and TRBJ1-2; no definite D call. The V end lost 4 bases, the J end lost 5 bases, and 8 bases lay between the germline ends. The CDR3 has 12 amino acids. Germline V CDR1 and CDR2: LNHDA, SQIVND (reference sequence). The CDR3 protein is CASSTTFYGYTF. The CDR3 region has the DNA TGTGCCAGTAGTACTACGTTTTATGGCTACACCTTC.

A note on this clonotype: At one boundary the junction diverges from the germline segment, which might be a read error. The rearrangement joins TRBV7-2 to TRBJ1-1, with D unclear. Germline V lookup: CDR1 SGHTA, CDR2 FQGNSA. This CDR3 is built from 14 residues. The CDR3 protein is CAGRRGGRYTEAFF. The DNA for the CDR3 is TGTGCCGGCAGGCGCGGAGGGAGGTACACTGAAGCTTTCTTT.

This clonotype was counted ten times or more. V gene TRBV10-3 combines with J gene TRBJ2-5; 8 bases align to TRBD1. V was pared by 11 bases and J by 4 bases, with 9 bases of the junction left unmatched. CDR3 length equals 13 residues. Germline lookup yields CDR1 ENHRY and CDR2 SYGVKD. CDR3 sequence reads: CAAGQDIRETQYF. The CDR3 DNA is TGTGCCGCGGGACAGGATATACGAGAGACCCAGTACTTC.

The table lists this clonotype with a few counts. The CDR3 loop reads CALSAGVGFTGELFF. The DNA of the CDR3 is TGTGCCCTGTCAGCGGGAGTAGGGTTCACCGGGGAGCTGTTTTTT. The chain employs TRBV12-3 or TRBV12-4 and TRBJ2-2; 8 bases are shared with TRBD2. The CDR3 is 15 amino acids. V gave up 11 bases and J gave up 4 bases; unmatched junction bases: 12.

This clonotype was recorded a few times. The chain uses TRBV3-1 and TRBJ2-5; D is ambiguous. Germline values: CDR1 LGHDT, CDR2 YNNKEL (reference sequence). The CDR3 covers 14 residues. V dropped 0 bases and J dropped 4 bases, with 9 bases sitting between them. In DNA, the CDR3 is TGTGCCAGCAGCCAAGATCAAAGGACAGAGACCCAGTACTTC. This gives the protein CASSQDQRTETQYF.

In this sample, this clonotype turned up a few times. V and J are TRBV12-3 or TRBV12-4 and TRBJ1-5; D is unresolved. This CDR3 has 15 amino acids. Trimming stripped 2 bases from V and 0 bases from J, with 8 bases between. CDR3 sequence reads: CASSLFGDSNQPQHF. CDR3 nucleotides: TGTGCCAGCAGTTTATTTGGGGATAGCAATCAGCCCCAGCATTTT.

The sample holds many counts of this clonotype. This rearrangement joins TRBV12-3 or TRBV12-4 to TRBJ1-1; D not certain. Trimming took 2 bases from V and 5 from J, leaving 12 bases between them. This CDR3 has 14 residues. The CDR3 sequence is CASSLIAGRTEAFF. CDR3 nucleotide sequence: TGTGCCAGCAGTTTAATTGCAGGAAGGACTGAAGCTTTCTTT.

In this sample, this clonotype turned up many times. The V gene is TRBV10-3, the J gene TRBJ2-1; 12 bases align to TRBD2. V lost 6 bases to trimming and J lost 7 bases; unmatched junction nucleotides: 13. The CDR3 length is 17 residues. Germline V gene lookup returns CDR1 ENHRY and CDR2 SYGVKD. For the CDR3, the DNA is TGTGCCATCAGCCGCCGACTAGCGGGAGAGATCGGGAATGAGCAGTTCTTC. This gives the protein CAISRRLAGEIGNEQFF.

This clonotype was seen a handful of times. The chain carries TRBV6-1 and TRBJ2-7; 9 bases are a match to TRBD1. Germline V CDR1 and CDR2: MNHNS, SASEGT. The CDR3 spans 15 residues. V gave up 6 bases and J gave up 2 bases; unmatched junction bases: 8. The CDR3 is CASRRADRGPYEQYF. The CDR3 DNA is TGTGCCAGCAGACGAGCGGACAGGGGACCCTACGAGCAGTACTTC.

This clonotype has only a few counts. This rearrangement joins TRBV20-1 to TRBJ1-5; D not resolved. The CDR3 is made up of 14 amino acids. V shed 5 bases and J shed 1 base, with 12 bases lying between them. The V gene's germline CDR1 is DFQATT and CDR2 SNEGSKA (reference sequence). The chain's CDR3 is CSAHRQTSNQPQHF. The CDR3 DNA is TGCAGTGCTCATCGGCAGACAAGCAATCAGCCCCAGCATTTT.